Listed below are T cell receptor beta chains from one sample, sequenced in a study of OX40 agonist ivuxolimab in advanced cancers. TCRdb's table, derived via immunoSEQ multiplex PCR, lists solely in-frame clones and lacks some. The sample has some 64,000 clones; more than 85% are singletons. The sample was CD4+ or CD8+ T cells sorted from blood, taken in a trial of the OX40 agonist ivuxolimab. These receptors all come from an adult with an advanced solid tumor such as melanoma, head and neck, liver or kidney cancer. Both conserved end residues are trimmed from each CDR3. Each record gives: J gene, V gene, CDR3 protein.

J gene: TRBJ2-5
V gene: TRBV5-4
CDR3 protein: ASSLTAGEETQY

J gene: TRBJ2-1
V gene: TRBV11-2
CDR3 protein: ASSLWDSSYNEQF

J gene: TRBJ2-1
V gene: TRBV29-1
CDR3 protein: SVAGGDFSGNEQF

J gene: TRBJ2-2
V gene: TRBV4-1
CDR3 protein: ASSQLNINTGELF

J gene: TRBJ1-5
V gene: TRBV18
CDR3 protein: ASSPRPRNQPQH

J gene: TRBJ1-1
V gene: TRBV4-1
CDR3 protein: ASSWTGTEAF

J gene: TRBJ1-1
V gene: TRBV27
CDR3 protein: ASSLWTPRNTEAF

J gene: TRBJ2-7
V gene: TRBV6-5
CDR3 protein: ASSLKGSNEQY

J gene: TRBJ1-5
V gene: TRBV19
CDR3 protein: ASSSETRQPQH

J gene: TRBJ2-1
V gene: TRBV15
CDR3 protein: ATSRVHPGQGVLSVAYNEQF

J gene: TRBJ1-1
V gene: TRBV7-9
CDR3 protein: ASSPPPTANTEAF

J gene: TRBJ2-1
V gene: TRBV28
CDR3 protein: ASSLSSGSYNEQF

J gene: TRBJ2-1
V gene: TRBV5-1
CDR3 protein: ASKDSLYNEQF

J gene: TRBJ2-5
V gene: TRBV7-9
CDR3 protein: ASTSGGRDETQY

J gene: TRBJ1-4
V gene: TRBV13
CDR3 protein: ASSPKLGANEKLF

J gene: TRBJ2-7
V gene: TRBV5-4
CDR3 protein: ASSLETGLSSYEQY

J gene: TRBJ1-4
V gene: TRBV6-5
CDR3 protein: ASSSLDSTNEKLF

J gene: TRBJ2-5
V gene: TRBV2
CDR3 protein: ASSFLGAGLQETQY

J gene: TRBJ2-7
V gene: TRBV9
CDR3 protein: ASSAGGSYEQY

J gene: TRBJ1-5
V gene: TRBV6-6
CDR3 protein: ASRTAGSNQPQH

J gene: TRBJ1-5
V gene: TRBV7-8
CDR3 protein: ASSHTRQASNQPQH

J gene: TRBJ1-1
V gene: TRBV19
CDR3 protein: ATKGGQGVLNTEAF

J gene: TRBJ2-7
V gene: TRBV19
CDR3 protein: ASSVSAGSSYEQY

J gene: TRBJ2-5
V gene: TRBV15
CDR3 protein: ATSPWTSGEETQY

J gene: TRBJ1-6
V gene: TRBV5-6
CDR3 protein: ASSFPGQGKLNSPLH

J gene: TRBJ2-7
V gene: TRBV30
CDR3 protein: ASRDPAYEQY

J gene: TRBJ2-3
V gene: TRBV5-8
CDR3 protein: ASSLAQTTDTQY

J gene: TRBJ2-2
V gene: TRBV29-1
CDR3 protein: SVVGGNTGELF

J gene: TRBJ2-6
V gene: TRBV7-3
CDR3 protein: ASSLGSGANVLT

J gene: TRBJ1-2
V gene: TRBV9
CDR3 protein: ASSDGVPYGYT

J gene: TRBJ2-3
V gene: TRBV11-2
CDR3 protein: ASSPTELYHRDTQY

J gene: TRBJ2-7
V gene: TRBV29-1
CDR3 protein: SVRGKDSSYEQY

J gene: TRBJ1-6
V gene: TRBV6-5
CDR3 protein: ASRRQGNSPLH

J gene: TRBJ2-1
V gene: TRBV2
CDR3 protein: ASSIGNSYNEQF

J gene: TRBJ1-2
V gene: TRBV7-8
CDR3 protein: ASSPLRGDRVLGYGYT

J gene: TRBJ1-1
V gene: TRBV30
CDR3 protein: ASLDRGAEAF

J gene: TRBJ1-2
V gene: TRBV7-2
CDR3 protein: ASSLVDREGYGYT

J gene: TRBJ2-1
V gene: TRBV30
CDR3 protein: AWGLQGARYNEQF

J gene: TRBJ2-1
V gene: TRBV9
CDR3 protein: ASSPDRSADNEQF

J gene: TRBJ1-5
V gene: TRBV5-1
CDR3 protein: ASSPQTGVDQPQH

J gene: TRBJ1-1
V gene: TRBV10-3
CDR3 protein: AISEAGTEAF

J gene: TRBJ2-7
V gene: TRBV7-8
CDR3 protein: ASSAFRGFHYEQY

J gene: TRBJ2-1
V gene: TRBV29-1
CDR3 protein: SVDAGDNEQF

J gene: TRBJ2-7
V gene: TRBV7-9
CDR3 protein: ASSPSGTSFHEQY

J gene: TRBJ2-7
V gene: TRBV27
CDR3 protein: ASSLMAGGVKYEQY

J gene: TRBJ2-3
V gene: TRBV6-5
CDR3 protein: ASSYSTSTDTQY

J gene: TRBJ2-1
V gene: TRBV5-4
CDR3 protein: ASSTAGGGYNEQF

J gene: TRBJ1-1
V gene: TRBV9
CDR3 protein: ASSVGDLRDTEAF

J gene: TRBJ2-7
V gene: TRBV5-6
CDR3 protein: ASSLDYEQY

J gene: TRBJ1-1
V gene: TRBV11-3
CDR3 protein: ASSRYGDPDTEAF

J gene: TRBJ1-2
V gene: TRBV11-1
CDR3 protein: ASSFQVEGNYGYT

J gene: TRBJ1-2
V gene: TRBV11-2
CDR3 protein: ASSLGTADRGYT

J gene: TRBJ2-5
V gene: TRBV5-5
CDR3 protein: ASSHPPGFQETQY

J gene: TRBJ2-2
V gene: TRBV7-8
CDR3 protein: ASSSRDRTNTGELF

J gene: TRBJ2-5
V gene: TRBV9
CDR3 protein: ASSVEDSRQTQY

J gene: TRBJ1-2
V gene: TRBV6-5
CDR3 protein: ASSYDKMGHYGYT

J gene: TRBJ1-2
V gene: TRBV6-5
CDR3 protein: ASRTDLGYT